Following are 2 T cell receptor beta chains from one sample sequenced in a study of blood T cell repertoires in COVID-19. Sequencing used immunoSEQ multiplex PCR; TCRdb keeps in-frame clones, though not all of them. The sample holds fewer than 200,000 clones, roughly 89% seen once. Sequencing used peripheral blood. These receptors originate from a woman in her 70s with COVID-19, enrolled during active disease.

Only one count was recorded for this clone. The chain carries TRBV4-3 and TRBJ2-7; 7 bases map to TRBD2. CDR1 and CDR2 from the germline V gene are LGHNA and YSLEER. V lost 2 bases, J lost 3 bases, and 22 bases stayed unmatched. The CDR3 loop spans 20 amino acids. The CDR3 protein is CASSQKTPFAGDGVFYEQYF. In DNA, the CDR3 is TGCGCCAGCAGCCAAAAAACCCCCTTTGCGGGAGATGGGGTCTTCTACGAGCAGTACTTC.

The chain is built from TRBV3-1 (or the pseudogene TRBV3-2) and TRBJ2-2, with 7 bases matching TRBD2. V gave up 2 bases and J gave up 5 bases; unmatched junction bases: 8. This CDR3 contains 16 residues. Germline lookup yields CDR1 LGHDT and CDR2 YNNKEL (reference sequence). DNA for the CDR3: TGTGCCAGCAGCCAAACGTACGGGACTACTACCGGGGAGCTGTTTTTT. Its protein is CASSQTYGTTTGELFF.